This paragraph reports one T cell receptor beta chain. This record belongs to a study of blood T cell repertoires in COVID-19. Study-level background: Whether acute or convalescent, the COVID-19 samples came from the United States, Italy and Spain. Nucleic acid was either cDNA or gDNA, and it came from T cells, B-cell-depleted T cells, or PBMCs.

The CDR3 has 11 residues. Between the trimmed V and J ends, which lost 7 bases and 11 bases, there was a span of 15 bases. CDR1 SGHRS and CDR2 YFSETQ come from the germline V gene. As originally analysed: Amplification of reference gene primers provided the estimated nucleated cell counts. The method was immunoSEQ multiplex PCR; TCRdb's version includes in-frame clones alone and lacks a portion of them. That table is the source of V, J and clone size, and D and trimming were worked out from the DNA. The sample contains 200,000 or so clones, around 83% of which appear only once. The chain uses TRBV5-1 and TRBJ1-1; TRBD1 might be the D (6 bases). Material: peripheral blood. This TCR came from a woman aged 40 to 50 with acute or convalescent COVID-19. The chain's CDR3 is CASRNWTEAFF. CDR3 nucleotides: TGCGCCAGCCGCAACTGGACAGAGGCTTTCTTT.